This passage covers 27 T cell receptor beta chains from one sample sequenced in a study of PD-1 blockade in classical Hodgkin lymphoma. The assay was immunoSEQ multiplex PCR, and TCRdb's table has in-frame clones only and misses some. The sample carries roughly 100,000 clones, around 93% recorded once. The time point denotes: cycle 4 day 1 (C4D1), after less than 7 weeks of nivolumab. Exposure to brentuximab vedotin varied, and each patient had relapsed following autologous stem cell transplantation. The specimen comprised peripheral blood mononuclear cells (PBMCs), sampled before the fourth cycle of nivolumab. The source of these receptors is a human donor with classical Hodgkin lymphoma.

V usage is TRBV30 and J usage is TRBJ1-2; D is perhaps TRBD1 (5 bases). The germline gives CDR1 GTSNPN, CDR2 SVGIG (reference sequence). The CDR3 totals 14 residues. V was trimmed by 0 bases and J by 0 bases, leaving 8 bases between them. The CDR3 spells CAWSVRGSNYGYTF. For the CDR3, the DNA is TGTGCCTGGAGTGTAAGGGGTTCTAACTATGGCTACACCTTC.

V gene TRBV5-5 combines with J gene TRBJ2-7, with 7 bases matching TRBD1. The ends lost 1 base at V and 0 bases at J; junction bases unmatched: 4. Germline assignment: CDR1 SGHKS and CDR2 YYEKEE (reference sequence). This CDR3 is 15 amino acids long. The CDR3 is CASSLWAGGSYEQYF. The CDR3 DNA is TGTGCCAGCAGCTTGTGGGCAGGGGGCTCCTACGAGCAGTACTTC.

V gene TRBV6-5 combines with J gene TRBJ2-1; D ambiguous. Trimming stripped 5 bases from V and 10 bases from J, with 12 bases between. Looked up from germline, CDR1 is MNHEY and CDR2 is SVGAGI. The CDR3 loop spans 12 amino acids. The CDR3 sequence: CASSPPGWEQFF. The CDR3 DNA sequence: TGTGCCAGCAGTCCGCCTGGCTGGGAGCAGTTCTTC.

This clone was found a few times. The chain joins TRBV6-5 to TRBJ1-2, with D uncertain. Trimming removed 6 bases from V and 8 bases from J, with 22 bases in between. Germline V gives CDR1 MNHEY, CDR2 SVGAGI. The CDR3 consists of 15 residues. The CDR3 protein is CASRASMGELEGYTF. DNA of the CDR3: TGTGCCAGCAGAGCTTCAATGGGCGAATTGGAGGGCTACACCTTC.

V usage is TRBV28 and J usage is TRBJ2-3; no clear D gene. Looked up from germline, CDR1 is MDHEN and CDR2 is SYDVKM. V was trimmed by 6 bases and J by 0 bases, leaving 10 bases between them. The CDR3 totals 14 residues. CDR3 region: CASRRTVSTDTQYF. The DNA of the CDR3 is TGTGCCAGCAGACGAACTGTTAGCACAGATACGCAGTATTTT.

The chain has TRBV28 and TRBJ2-2; perhaps TRBD2 as D (6 bases). Germline V gives CDR1 MDHEN, CDR2 SYDVKM. The CDR3 extends over 18 amino acids. V lost 4 bases, J lost 5 bases, and 23 bases lay in between. The CDR3 protein is CASSYLSSWGVGTGELFF. CDR3 in DNA: TGTGCCAGCAGTTATTTATCGTCTTGGGGGGTAGGAACCGGGGAGCTGTTTTTT.

CDR3 sequence reads: CAWSPPRPGTGELFF. The CDR3 region has the DNA TGTGCCTGGAGCCCCCCTAGACCGGGCACCGGGGAGCTGTTTTTT. The chain combines TRBV30 with TRBJ2-2; D call uncertain. CDR3 length: 15 residues. Trimming stripped 3 bases from V and 4 bases from J, with 15 bases between. Germline CDR1 and CDR2: GTSNPN and SVGIG (reference sequence).

This sequence joins TRBV19 and TRBJ1-2, with D tentatively TRBD1 (5 bases). The germline CDR1 and CDR2 sequences are LNHDA and SQIVND (reference sequence). V lost 4 bases to trimming and J lost 2 bases, with 14 bases between them. The length of the CDR3 is 15 residues. The CDR3 sequence is CASSTNRRLNYGYTF. The CDR3 DNA sequence: TGTGCCAGTAGTACAAACAGGAGGCTGAACTATGGCTACACCTTC.

V gene TRBV5-4 combines with J gene TRBJ2-3, with 8 bases that match TRBD1. The CDR3 totals 16 residues. The V and J ends lost 0 bases and 4 bases, in that order; junction bases with no gene match: 7. CDR1 and CDR2 from the germline V gene are SGHNT and YYREEE (reference sequence). The CDR3 nucleotides read TGTGCCAGCAGCTTGGATGGACAGGGTTTCCCAGATACGCAGTATTTT. Residues: CASSLDGQGFPDTQYF.

V and J are TRBV6-5 and TRBJ2-7; D may correspond to TRBD1 or TRBD2 (5 bases each). The CDR3 is made up of 14 amino acids. Germline CDR1 is MNHEY and CDR2 is SVGAGI. Trimming took 2 bases from V and 12 from J, leaving 20 bases between them. The CDR3 DNA follows: TGTGCCAGCAGTTACGGGGGAGTCCCAAACGAGGCGTACTTC. Protein sequence: CASSYGGVPNEAYF.

The chain carries TRBV19 and TRBJ1-5, with D possibly matching TRBD1 (5 bases). This CDR3 contains 15 residues. Germline V gives CDR1 LNHDA, CDR2 SQIVND (reference sequence). The V and J ends lost 0 bases and 10 bases respectively, with 16 bases between them. In DNA, the CDR3 is TGTGCCAGTAGTATAGATCTATTTGGGGGGTCCCCCCAGCATTTT. The encoded protein is CASSIDLFGGSPQHF.

V gene TRBV5-6 combines with J gene TRBJ1-2, with TRBD1 as a possible D gene (5 bases). The germline V and J ends were trimmed by 4 bases and 2 bases, with 9 bases remaining between them. Germline CDR1 reads SGHDT; CDR2 reads YYEEEE. The CDR3 is 13 amino acids. CDR3: CASSKTVNYGYTF. DNA for the CDR3: TGTGCCAGCAGCAAGACAGTAAACTATGGCTACACCTTC.

The gene calls are TRBV6-6 and TRBJ2-1, with TRBD1 as a possible D gene (6 bases). V was cut by 6 bases and J by 0 bases, with 15 bases left in between. The CDR3 has 16 amino acids. Germline assignment: CDR1 MNHNY and CDR2 SVGAGI (reference sequence). CDR3 sequence: CASRLGHLSSYNEQFF. CDR3 coding DNA: TGTGCCAGCAGACTGGGACACCTGAGCTCCTACAATGAGCAGTTCTTC.

This clone was observed a handful of times. The rearrangement joins TRBV10-3 to TRBJ1-1; D not certain. The germline V gene encodes CDR1 ENHRY and CDR2 SYGVKD. The CDR3 runs to 17 residues. V dropped 0 bases and J dropped 0 bases, with 14 bases sitting between them. The CDR3 DNA sequence: TGTGCCATCAGTGAGTCGATAGAGGCTGTTATGAACACTGAAGCTTTCTTT. Translation: CAISESIEAVMNTEAFF.

This chain joins TRBV11-2 and TRBJ2-3, with D hard to call. Trimming pared 6 bases from V and 10 bases from J, leaving 14 bases between. From germline, CDR1 is SGHAT and CDR2 FQNNGV. The CDR3 is 12 amino acids. The CDR3 coding sequence is TGTGCCAGCAGGCCGGGCTCCTTGGCGCAGTATTTT. Residues: CASRPGSLAQYF.

The chain links TRBV6-6 to TRBJ1-2; tentatively, D is TRBD1 (6 bases). The CDR3 sequence is 15 residues long. V was shortened by 2 bases and J by 7 bases, with 17 bases between the two germline ends. From germline, CDR1 is MNHNY and CDR2 SVGAGI (reference sequence). The CDR3 nucleotides read TGTGCCAGCAGTTACCTGTTCCCGGACAGTGGTGGCTACACCTTC. It encodes CASSYLFPDSGGYTF.

A single count supports this clone. The rearrangement uses TRBV7-9 and TRBJ2-7; no clear D. The CDR3 has 14 residues. Germline values: CDR1 SEHNR, CDR2 FQNEAQ (reference sequence). Trimming pared 1 base from V and 2 bases from J, leaving 9 bases between. The chain's CDR3 is CASSLGALAYEQYF. The CDR3 DNA sequence: TGTGCCAGCAGCTTAGGGGCGTTGGCCTACGAGCAGTACTTC.

This chain uses TRBV4-1 with TRBJ1-2, with 8 bases fitting TRBD1. The length of the CDR3 is 15 residues. Germline CDR1 is MGHRA and CDR2 is YSYEKL. J lost 5 bases, V lost 1 base, and 6 bases had no gene match. The CDR3 loop is CASSQARGQDYGYTF. Written as DNA, the CDR3 is TGCGCCAGCAGCCAAGCTAGGGGACAGGATTATGGCTACACCTTC.

The chain employs TRBV28 and TRBJ2-3; 9 bases align to TRBD1. Germline-derived CDR1 and CDR2 are MDHEN and SYDVKM. The V gene end was trimmed by 1 base and the J gene end by 6 bases; junction bases not matched to a gene: 8. There are 16 residues in the CDR3. CDR3 DNA sequence: TGTGCCAGCAGTTTATTGGGGACAGGGAAGGAGGATACGCAGTATTTT. Protein product: CASSLLGTGKEDTQYF.

V and J are TRBV4-1 and TRBJ2-1; D is unclear. Trimming removed 2 bases from V and 3 bases from J, with 5 bases in between. Germline CDR1 reads MGHRA; CDR2 reads YSYEKL. This CDR3 is 13 amino acids long. The CDR3 coding sequence is TGCGCCAGCAGCCAATACGGCTACAATGAGCAGTTCTTC. Its protein is CASSQYGYNEQFF.

This sequence joins TRBV28 and TRBJ2-7; 9 nucleotides agree with TRBD2. V gave up 0 bases and J gave up 2 bases; unmatched junction bases: 11. CDR1 is MDHEN and CDR2 is SYDVKM in the germline V gene. This CDR3 has 18 amino acids. CDR3 DNA: TGTGCCAGCAGTTTATGGGTCGGCGCGACTAGCGGTCCCTACGAGCAGTACTTC. Amino acids: CASSLWVGATSGPYEQYF.

The chain employs TRBV23-1 and TRBJ2-2; D tentatively fits TRBD1 or TRBD2 (6 bases each). TRBV23-1 is an ORF, and what it does is uncertain. Trimming removed 5 bases at V and 0 bases at J, with 10 bases between. The CDR3 is 15 amino acids. The CDR3: CASSLEGANTGELFF. CDR3 coding DNA: TGCGCCAGCAGTTTGGAGGGGGCGAACACCGGGGAGCTGTTTTTT.

V is TRBV5-6 and J is TRBJ2-7; the D is unclear. The CDR3 covers 15 residues. Germline lookup yields CDR1 SGHDT and CDR2 YYEEEE. V was pared by 5 bases and J by 3 bases, with 18 bases between. The CDR3, as DNA: TGTGCCAGCAGTACCCCCCCCCTCGCACTCTACGAGCAGTACTTC. This sequence encodes CASSTPPLALYEQYF.

The V and J genes are TRBV23-1 and TRBJ1-4, with TRBD1 matching over 7 bases. TRBV23-1 has ORF status, its function being uncertain. CDR3 size: 18 residues. V gave up 3 bases and J gave up 3 bases; unmatched junction bases: 13. The CDR3 DNA follows: TGCGCCAGCAGTCATTACACCTATTCAGGGGGGCCTAATGAAAAACTGTTTTTT. Translated, it gives CASSHYTYSGGPNEKLFF.

Only one count was recorded for this clone. This rearrangement joins TRBV2 to TRBJ1-5; no clear D gene. The CDR3 spans 11 residues. Germline-derived CDR1 and CDR2 are SNHLY and FYNNEI. V shed 7 bases and J shed 10 bases, with 11 bases lying between them. The CDR3: CASKVDGPQHF. CDR3 nucleotide sequence: TGTGCCAGCAAGGTTGACGGCCCCCAGCATTTT. The whole variable domain, filled in from reference TRBV2 and TRBJ1-5, reads EPEVTQTPSHQVTQMGQEVILRCVPISNHLYFYWYRQILGQKVEFLVSFYNNEISEKSEIFDDQFSVERPDGSNFTLKIRSTKLEDSAMYFCASKVDGPQHFGDGTRLSIL.

The rearrangement uses TRBV6-6 and TRBJ2-7; D is unclear. The CDR3 covers 12 residues. Germline V gene lookup returns CDR1 MNHNY and CDR2 SVGAGI (reference sequence). V lost 4 bases to trimming and J lost 3 bases, with 7 bases between them. The CDR3 nucleotides read TGTGCCAGCAGTTTACCGAGCTACGAGCAGTACTTC. As protein: CASSLPSYEQYF.

This chain connects TRBV9 to TRBJ1-3; perhaps TRBD1 as D (5 bases). Trimming removed 0 bases at V and 1 base at J, with 11 bases between. There are 16 residues in the CDR3. CDR1 is SGDLS and CDR2 is YYNGEE in the germline V gene. The CDR3 DNA follows: TGTGCCAGCAGCGTAGCTCGTGGGGGGTCTGGAAACACCATATATTTT. Translating it yields CASSVARGGSGNTIYF.